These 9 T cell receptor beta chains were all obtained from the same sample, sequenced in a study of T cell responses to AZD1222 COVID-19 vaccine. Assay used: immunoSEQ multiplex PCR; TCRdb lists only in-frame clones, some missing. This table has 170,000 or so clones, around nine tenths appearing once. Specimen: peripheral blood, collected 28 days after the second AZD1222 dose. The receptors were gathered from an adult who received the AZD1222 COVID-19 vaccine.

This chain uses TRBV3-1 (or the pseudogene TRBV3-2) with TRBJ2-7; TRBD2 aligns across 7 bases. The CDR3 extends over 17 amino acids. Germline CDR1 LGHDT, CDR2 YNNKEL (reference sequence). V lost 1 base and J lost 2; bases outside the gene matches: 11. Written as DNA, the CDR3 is TGTGCCAGCAGCCAAGTTTACCCCACTAGCGAGCCCTACGAGCAGTACTTC. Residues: CASSQVYPTSEPYEQYF.

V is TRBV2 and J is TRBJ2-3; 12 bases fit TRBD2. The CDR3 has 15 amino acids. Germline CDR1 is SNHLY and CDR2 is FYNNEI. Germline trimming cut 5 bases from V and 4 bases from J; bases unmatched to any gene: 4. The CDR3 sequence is CASSLAGGLADTQYF. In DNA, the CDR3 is TGTGCCAGCAGTCTAGCGGGGGGGCTTGCAGATACGCAGTATTTT.

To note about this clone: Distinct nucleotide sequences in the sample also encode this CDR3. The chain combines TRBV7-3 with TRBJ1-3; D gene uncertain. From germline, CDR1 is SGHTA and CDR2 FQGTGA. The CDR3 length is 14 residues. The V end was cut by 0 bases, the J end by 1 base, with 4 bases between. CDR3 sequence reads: CASSLTGSGNTIYF. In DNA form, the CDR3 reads TGTGCCAGCAGCTTAACGGGGTCTGGAAACACCATATATTTT. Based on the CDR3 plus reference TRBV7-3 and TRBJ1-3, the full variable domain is GAGVSQTPSNKVTEKGKYVELRCDPISGHTALYWYRQSLGQGPEFLIYFQGTGAADDSGLPNDRFFAVRPEGSVSTLKIQRTERGDSAVYLCASSLTGSGNTIYFGEGSWLTVV.

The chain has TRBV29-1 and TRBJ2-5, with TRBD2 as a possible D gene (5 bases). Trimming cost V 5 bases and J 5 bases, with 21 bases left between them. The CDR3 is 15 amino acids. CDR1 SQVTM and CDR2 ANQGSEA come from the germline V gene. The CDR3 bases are TGCAGCGTTTCGGGGTCTGTCGGTGTGTGGGAGACCCAGTACTTC. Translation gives CSVSGSVGVWETQYF.

CDR3 protein: CAISEWEGLAGGRGTDTQYF. The CDR3, as DNA: TGTGCCATCAGTGAGTGGGAAGGACTAGCGGGGGGGCGAGGAACAGATACGCAGTATTTT. V gene TRBV10-3 combines with J gene TRBJ2-3, with 15 positions matching TRBD2. The CDR3 extends over 20 amino acids. With 1 base clipped from V and 3 bases from J, the junction kept 11 bases outside the gene matches. Germline V lookup: CDR1 ENHRY, CDR2 SYGVKD.

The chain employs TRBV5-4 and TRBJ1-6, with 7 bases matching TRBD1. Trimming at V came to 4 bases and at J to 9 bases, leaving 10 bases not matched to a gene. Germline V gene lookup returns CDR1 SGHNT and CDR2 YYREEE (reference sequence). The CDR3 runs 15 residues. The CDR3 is CASSPRQGVSSPLHF. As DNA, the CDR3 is TGTGCCAGCAGCCCCAGGCAGGGGGTGAGTTCACCCCTCCACTTT.

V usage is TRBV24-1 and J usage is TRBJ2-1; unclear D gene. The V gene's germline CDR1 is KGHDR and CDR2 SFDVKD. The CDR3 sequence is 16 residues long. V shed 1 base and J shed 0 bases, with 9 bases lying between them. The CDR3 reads CATSDLYGSSYNEQFF. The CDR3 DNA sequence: TGTGCCACCAGTGATTTATACGGTAGCTCCTACAATGAGCAGTTCTTC.

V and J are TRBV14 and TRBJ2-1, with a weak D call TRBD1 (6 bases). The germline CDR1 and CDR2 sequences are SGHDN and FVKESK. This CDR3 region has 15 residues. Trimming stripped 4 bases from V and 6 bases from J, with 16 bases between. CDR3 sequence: CASSRDNLRGNEQFF. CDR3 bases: TGTGCCAGCAGCCGGGACAACCTACGGGGCAATGAGCAGTTCTTC.

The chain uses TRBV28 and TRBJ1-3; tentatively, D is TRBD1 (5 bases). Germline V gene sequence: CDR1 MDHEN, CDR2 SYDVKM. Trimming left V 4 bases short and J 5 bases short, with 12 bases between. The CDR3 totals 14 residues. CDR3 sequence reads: CASSSRQYRNTIYF. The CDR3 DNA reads TGTGCCAGCAGTTCCCGACAGTATAGAAACACCATATATTTT.